These 26 T cell receptor beta chains were sequenced from one sample in a study of blood T cell repertoires in COVID-19. The assay was immunoSEQ multiplex PCR, and TCRdb's table has in-frame clones only and misses some. This sample yields 390,000 or so clones, of which more than 75% are seen a single time; 10% belongs to the top ten. Sequencing was performed on peripheral blood. These receptor sequences come from a woman in her 30s with COVID-19, enrolled during active disease.

The gene calls are TRBV9 and TRBJ1-4, with D maybe TRBD1 (6 bases). The CDR3 runs to 15 residues. CDR1 SGDLS and CDR2 YYNGEE come from the germline V gene. Deletions cut 4 bases from V and 10 bases from J, with 20 bases between. The CDR3 is CASSPKQGKFGKLFF. The DNA for the CDR3 is TGTGCCAGCAGCCCAAAACAGGGCAAGTTCGGAAAACTGTTTTTT.

V usage is TRBV4-1 and J usage is TRBJ2-4; D remains ambiguous. With 4 bases removed from V and 0 bases from J, the gap between germline ends came to 10 bases. The germline gives CDR1 MGHRA, CDR2 YSYEKL. The CDR3 spans 15 residues. Here the CDR3 reads CASSRLQLAKNIQYF. The DNA of the CDR3 is TGCGCCAGCAGCCGCCTACAGTTAGCCAAAAACATTCAGTACTTC.

A remark on this clone: An end of the junction differs from the germline gene, which may be a read error. The gene calls are TRBV5-1 and TRBJ2-1; 9 bases agree with TRBD2. CDR1 is SGHRS and CDR2 is YFSETQ in the germline V gene. The CDR3 loop spans 14 amino acids. In DNA, the CDR3 is TGCGCCAGCAGCCCTACCCTGATAGCGGGAGTGACGGTCTTC. Amino acids: CASSPTLIAGVTVF.

The V gene is TRBV28, the J gene TRBJ2-1; D might be TRBD1 (5 bases). CDR1 and CDR2 from the germline V gene are MDHEN and SYDVKM. This CDR3 contains 15 residues. Deletions cut 4 bases from V and 1 base from J, with 11 bases between. The CDR3 loop is CASSSTVNSYNEQFF. The DNA for the CDR3 is TGTGCCAGCAGTTCGACAGTTAATTCCTACAATGAGCAGTTCTTC.

This clone was counted once. The chain carries TRBV7-9 and TRBJ1-2; D is uncertain. This CDR3 spans 13 amino acids. V was clipped by 5 bases and J by 11 bases, with 18 bases between them. Germline CDR1 reads SEHNR; CDR2 reads FQNEAQ (reference sequence). CDR3 sequence reads: CASSPRSDPRYTF. For the CDR3, the DNA is TGTGCCAGCAGCCCGCGGTCGGATCCTAGGTACACCTTC.

This clone was seen a handful of times. J is TRBJ2-3 and V is TRBV7-2; D remains unclear. The V gene lost 5 bases and the J gene lost 2 bases, with 5 bases spanning the gap. Germline CDR1 and CDR2: SGHTA and FQGNSA. The CDR3 is 12 amino acids. This CDR3 reads CASSAYTDTQYF. DNA of the CDR3: TGTGCCAGCAGCGCCTACACAGATACGCAGTATTTT.

The J gene is TRBJ1-2, the V gene TRBV5-1; 9 bases align to TRBD1. CDR3 length: 14 amino acids. Germline values: CDR1 SGHRS, CDR2 YFSETQ. Trimming took 5 bases from V and 7 from J; bases not matched to a gene: 9. The CDR3 DNA reads TGCGCCAGCAGTTACGGACAGGGGCCATTTGGCTACACCTTC. Its protein product is CASSYGQGPFGYTF.

This chain connects TRBV28 to TRBJ2-1, with TRBD1 as a possible D gene (6 bases). Trimming took off 1 base at V and 2 bases at J, with 9 bases between the two ends. This CDR3 contains 15 residues. Germline CDR1 and CDR2: MDHEN and SYDVKM. CDR3 coding DNA: TGTGCCAGCAGTTTATACAGGGTCGCCTACAATGAGCAGTTCTTC. Encoded protein: CASSLYRVAYNEQFF.

The V and J genes are TRBV6-6 and TRBJ1-5, with D unclear. The germline CDR1 and CDR2 sequences are MNHNY and SVGAGI (reference sequence). The CDR3 sequence is 15 residues long. Trimming cost V 2 bases and J 7 bases, with 15 bases left between them. The CDR3 loop reads CASSYELGLRQPQHF. Here the CDR3 DNA reads TGTGCCAGCAGTTACGAGTTGGGTTTGCGGCAGCCCCAGCATTTT.

CDR3 coding DNA: TGCGCCAGCAGTGTAGCGACGAACACTGAAGCTTTCTTT. This gives the protein CASSVATNTEAFF. The chain couples TRBV10-2 to TRBJ1-1, with D unclear. This CDR3 has 13 amino acids. Germline values: CDR1 WSHSY, CDR2 SAAADI. V shed 4 bases and J shed 1 base, with 7 bases lying between them.

The V call is TRBV7-9, the J call TRBJ1-2, with D possibly TRBD1 on 5 matching bases. Germline V gene lookup returns CDR1 SEHNR and CDR2 FQNEAQ (reference sequence). The length of the CDR3 is 15 residues. Deletions cut 1 base from V and 7 bases from J, with 16 bases between. CDR3 sequence (DNA): TGTGCCAGCAGCTTAGATACGGGGGAGGGACCTGGCTACACCTTC. Encoded protein: CASSLDTGEGPGYTF.

This clone showed up just a few times. The J gene is TRBJ2-2, the V gene TRBV4-1; the D gene is possibly TRBD1 (5 bases). The CDR3 loop spans 16 amino acids. V shed 0 bases and J shed 4 bases, with 12 bases lying between them. In germline, CDR1 is MGHRA, CDR2 YSYEKL. The CDR3 is CASSQEGQGGTGELFF. CDR3 bases: TGCGCCAGCAGCCAAGAGGGGCAGGGCGGCACCGGGGAGCTGTTTTTT.

The rearrangement links TRBV7-3 to TRBJ2-7, with TRBD2 as a possible D gene (6 bases). The V gene's germline CDR1 is SGHTA and CDR2 FQGTGA. This CDR3 has 15 amino acids. V was shortened by 0 bases and J by 2 bases, with 11 bases between the two germline ends. The CDR3 DNA follows: TGTGCCAGCAGCTTAACTGGGACTGGTCCCTACGAGCAGTACTTC. It translates to CASSLTGTGPYEQYF.

The genes are TRBV3-1 (or the pseudogene TRBV3-2) and TRBJ2-7, with D possibly TRBD2 on 6 matching bases. Per germline, CDR1 LGHDT and CDR2 YNNKEL (reference sequence). Trimming took 1 base from V and 5 from J, leaving 12 bases between them. The CDR3 runs 14 residues. The CDR3 loop reads CASSQGPGGNEQYF. The CDR3 DNA reads as TGTGCCAGCAGCCAAGGACCGGGCGGGAACGAGCAGTACTTC.

The chain carries TRBV9 and TRBJ1-2, with a tentative D call TRBD1 (5 bases). The CDR3 sequence is 13 residues long. V dropped 0 bases and J dropped 4 bases, with 7 bases sitting between them. CDR1 SGDLS and CDR2 YYNGEE come from the germline V gene. In nucleotides, the CDR3 is TGTGCCAGCAGCGTAGGACAGTCCTATGGCTACACCTTC. It translates to CASSVGQSYGYTF.

The CDR3 DNA reads as TGTGCCAGTAGTAAACAGGGGATCGAGCAGTACTTC. Translation gives CASSKQGIEQYF. This sequence joins TRBV19 and TRBJ2-7; TRBD1 aligns across 7 bases. CDR3 length: 12 amino acids. The V gene's germline CDR1 is LNHDA and CDR2 SQIVND (reference sequence). Unmatched junction bases numbered 3, after V lost 4 bases and J lost 6 bases.

The chain joins TRBV7-3 to TRBJ1-1; no clear D. With 3 bases removed from V and 2 bases from J, the gap between germline ends came to 7 bases. CDR1 and CDR2 from the germline V gene are SGHTA and FQGTGA. CDR3 size: 13 residues. DNA of the CDR3: TGTGCCAGCAGCTTCGGTGAAAACACTGAAGCTTTCTTT. Protein sequence: CASSFGENTEAFF.

This clone appeared a few times. The chain joins TRBV5-6 to TRBJ2-7; 8 bases are a match to TRBD1. The J segment lost 2 bases and the V segment lost 2 bases, leaving 3 bases of the junction unmatched. CDR3 length: 14 amino acids. Germline lookup yields CDR1 SGHDT and CDR2 YYEEEE. The CDR3 DNA reads as TGTGCCAGCAGCTTCGGGACAGGTACCTACGAGCAGTACTTC. Its protein is CASSFGTGTYEQYF. The full variable domain, in which reference TRBV5-6 and TRBJ2-7 provide the parts outside the CDR3, is DAGVTQSPTHLIKTRGQQVTLRCSPKSGHDTVSWYQQALGQGPQFIFQYYEEEERQRGNFPDRFSGHQFPNYSSELNVNALLLGDSALYLCASSFGTGTYEQYFGPGTRLTVT.

The chain joins TRBV7-2 to TRBJ1-2, with D perhaps TRBD1 (6 bases). Germline assignment: CDR1 SGHTA and CDR2 FQGNSA. The CDR3 totals 15 residues. Between the trimmed V and J ends, which lost 3 bases and 8 bases, there was a span of 19 bases. DNA for the CDR3: TGTGCCAGCAGCTTCCAACGGACAGTGCCGAGCGGCTACACCTTC. Its translation: CASSFQRTVPSGYTF.

V usage is TRBV10-3 and J usage is TRBJ2-5; D unresolved. Germline CDR1 reads ENHRY; CDR2 reads SYGVKD. The CDR3 has 13 amino acids. Trimming pared 4 bases from V and 0 bases from J, leaving 6 bases between. CDR3 residues: CAISALDQETQYF. The DNA for the CDR3 is TGTGCCATCAGTGCTCTAGACCAAGAGACCCAGTACTTC.

The rearrangement joins TRBV4-1 to TRBJ2-7; 11 bases map to TRBD1. This CDR3 has 15 residues. CDR1 and CDR2 from the germline V gene are MGHRA and YSYEKL. The V gene end was trimmed by 3 bases and the J gene end by 4 bases; junction bases not matched to a gene: 5. The CDR3 here is CASSQPGQGEYEQYF. The CDR3 DNA sequence: TGCGCCAGCAGCCAGCCGGGACAGGGGGAGTACGAGCAGTACTTC.

The chain combines TRBV29-1 with TRBJ1-5; D is possibly TRBD1 (5 bases). The CDR3 spans 13 residues. With 7 bases removed from V and 5 bases from J, the gap between germline ends came to 15 bases. Germline lookup yields CDR1 SQVTM and CDR2 ANQGSEA. In DNA form, the CDR3 reads TGCAGCGCAGGGTTGGGGGAGGATCAGCCCCAGCATTTT. This codes for CSAGLGEDQPQHF. The full variable domain, its missing parts supplied by reference TRBV29-1 and TRBJ1-5, is SAVISQKPSRDICQRGTSLTIQCQVDSQVTMMFWYRQQPGQSLTLIATANQGSEATYESGFVIDKFPISRPNLTFSTLTVSNMSPEDSSIYLCSAGLGEDQPQHFGDGTRLSIL.

This CDR3 is CASSAAGTGVYEQYF. In nucleotides, the CDR3 is TGTGCCAGCAGCGCCGCCGGGACAGGGGTCTACGAGCAGTACTTC. The chain links TRBV7-2 to TRBJ2-7; 10 bases fit TRBD1. This CDR3 is built from 15 residues. The V and J ends lost 5 bases and 3 bases, in that order; junction bases with no gene match: 7. From germline, CDR1 is SGHTA and CDR2 FQGNSA.

This chain connects TRBV28 to TRBJ2-1; the D gene is possibly TRBD1 (5 bases). Germline lookup yields CDR1 MDHEN and CDR2 SYDVKM. The CDR3 is made up of 12 amino acids. Trimming pared 10 bases from V and 5 bases from J, leaving 12 bases between. In DNA, the CDR3 is TGTGCCACCCGACAGTGGGACAATGAGCAGTTCTTC. Protein: CATRQWDNEQFF.

The gene calls are TRBV29-1 and TRBJ2-6; the D gene is possibly TRBD1 (6 bases). The CDR3 extends over 16 amino acids. Deletions cut 4 bases from V and 3 bases from J, with 16 bases between. Germline V CDR1 and CDR2: SQVTM, ANQGSEA. CDR3 coding DNA: TGCAGCGTTGGAACAGGGAGAGGGGTTGGGGCCAACGTCCTGACTTTC. Residues: CSVGTGRGVGANVLTF.

The chain employs TRBV28 and TRBJ1-2; 7 bases map to TRBD1. Per the germline V gene, CDR1 is MDHEN and CDR2 is SYDVKM. V dropped 11 bases and J dropped 5; count of bases not matched to a gene: 14. The CDR3 extends over 14 amino acids. DNA of the CDR3: TGTGCCTGCAAAAGGCCGACAGGGTCGTATGGCTACACCTTC. Residues: CACKRPTGSYGYTF.